This passage covers 22 T cell receptor beta chains from one sample sequenced in a study of OX40 agonist ivuxolimab in advanced cancers. Assay used: immunoSEQ multiplex PCR; TCRdb lists only in-frame clones, some missing. The table records over 45,000 clones, about 79% of them present only once. The sequencing here drew on CD4+ or CD8+ T cells sorted from blood, taken in a trial of the OX40 agonist ivuxolimab. Every receptor here comes from an adult with an advanced solid tumor such as melanoma, head and neck, liver or kidney cancer.

This chain links TRBV5-4 with TRBJ1-2; TRBD1 might be the D (5 bases). Germline loops: CDR1 SGHNT, CDR2 YYREEE (reference sequence). CDR3 length: 16 residues. The V gene lost 4 bases and the J gene lost 3 bases, with 19 bases spanning the gap. CDR3 sequence: CASSASRDAEDYGYTF. The CDR3 DNA sequence: TGTGCCAGCAGCGCCTCCCGGGACGCGGAGGACTATGGCTACACCTTC.

The V call is TRBV11-2, the J call TRBJ2-7; 13 bases map to TRBD2. The length of the CDR3 is 14 residues. The J segment lost 3 bases and the V segment lost 5 bases, leaving 1 base of the junction unmatched. Germline CDR1 and CDR2: SGHAT and FQNNGV. The CDR3 DNA reads TGTGCCAGCAGCCGGACTAGCGGGGGCTACGAGCAGTACTTC. Its protein product is CASSRTSGGYEQYF.

The chain uses TRBV5-1 and TRBJ2-7; TRBD2 aligns across 10 bases. V shed 4 bases and J 4 bases; nucleotides not matched to a gene: 23. Per the germline V gene, CDR1 is SGHRS and CDR2 is YFSETQ. This CDR3 is built from 20 residues. The CDR3 loop is CASSAGGLGGLAQRGYEQYF. CDR3 coding DNA: TGCGCCAGCAGCGCCGGGGGTTTAGGGGGACTAGCGCAAAGGGGTTACGAGCAGTACTTC.

This chain joins TRBV7-6 and TRBJ2-7; 9 bases are shared with TRBD1. With V trimmed by 4 bases and J by 2 bases, 9 bases remained unmatched. Germline V gene data show CDR1 as SGHVS and CDR2 as FNYEAQ. This CDR3 comprises 16 residues. CDR3: CASSSRPGQGAYEQYF. The CDR3, as DNA: TGTGCCAGCAGCTCTCGACCGGGACAGGGTGCCTACGAGCAGTACTTC.

The chain combines TRBV29-1 with TRBJ1-2, with D perhaps matching TRBD1 (5 bases). The V end lost 6 bases, the J end lost 3 bases, and 11 bases lay between the germline ends. Germline V gene data show CDR1 as SQVTM and CDR2 as ANQGSEA. CDR3 length: 12 amino acids. The CDR3 here is CSVGLGDYGYTF. The CDR3 coding sequence is TGCAGCGTGGGACTAGGGGACTATGGCTACACCTTC.

The chain recombines TRBV10-3 with TRBJ1-2, with TRBD1 identical over 7 bases. Germline V gives CDR1 ENHRY, CDR2 SYGVKD. The CDR3 has 13 residues. The V and J ends lost 6 bases and 8 bases, in that order; junction bases with no gene match: 9. The chain's CDR3 is CAISLDRAGGYTF. Written as DNA, the CDR3 is TGTGCCATCAGCCTAGACAGGGCTGGGGGCTACACCTTC.

This chain connects TRBV11-2 to TRBJ1-1, with D unclear. Germline CDR1 and CDR2: SGHAT and FQNNGV. The V gene lost 5 bases and the J gene lost 2 bases, with 9 bases spanning the gap. The CDR3 is made up of 13 amino acids. The CDR3 DNA follows: TGTGCCAGCAGCCGGGTCTCAAACACTGAAGCTTTCTTT. Amino acids: CASSRVSNTEAFF.

The chain is built from TRBV7-2 and TRBJ2-1; D possibly corresponds to TRBD2 (6 bases). CDR3 size: 13 residues. With 5 bases removed from V and 9 bases from J, the gap between germline ends came to 14 bases. CDR1 is SGHTA, CDR2 FQGNSA, per germline. The CDR3 DNA is TGTGCCAGCAGCCCGGGACTTTGGCTTGAGCAGTTCTTC. This sequence encodes CASSPGLWLEQFF.

This CDR3 reads CASSLGQGAPPLHF. The CDR3 coding sequence is TGCGCCAGCAGTCTTGGACAGGGGGCTCCACCCCTCCACTTT. V gene TRBV5-1 combines with J gene TRBJ1-6, with 11 positions matching TRBD1. The CDR3 is 14 amino acids. V trimming: 5 bases; J trimming: 11 bases; junction bases outside the gene matches: 6. Germline assignment: CDR1 SGHRS and CDR2 YFSETQ. Combining the CDR3 with reference TRBV5-1 and TRBJ1-6 gives the whole variable domain KAGVTQTPRYLIKTRGQQVTLSCSPISGHRSVSWYQQTPGQGLQFLFEYFSETQRNKGNFPGRFSGRQFSNSRSEMNVSTLELGDSALYLCASSLGQGAPPLHFGNGTRLTVT.

The sample holds one count of this clone. The chain links TRBV9 to TRBJ1-1; D possibly corresponds to TRBD1 (6 bases). The V gene's germline CDR1 is SGDLS and CDR2 YYNGEE. The length of the CDR3 is 14 residues. The V end was cut by 1 base, the J end by 2 bases, with 9 bases between. CDR3 loop: CASSVRGTNTEAFF. Here the CDR3 DNA reads TGTGCCAGCAGCGTACGGGGGACAAACACTGAAGCTTTCTTT. The entire variable domain, with the rest obtained from reference TRBV9 and TRBJ1-1, is as follows: DSGVTQTPKHLITATGQRVTLRCSPRSGDLSVYWYQQSLDQGLQFLIQYYNGEERAKGNILERFSAQQFPDLHSELNLSSLELGDSALYFCASSVRGTNTEAFFGQGTRLTVV.

The rearrangement joins TRBV6-6 to TRBJ2-7; D may match TRBD1 or TRBD2 (6 bases each). V lost 6 bases, J lost 3 bases, and 9 bases lay in between. The CDR3 covers 12 residues. Germline CDR1 MNHNY, CDR2 SVGAGI (reference sequence). The CDR3 DNA reads TGTGCCAGCAGAGGGGGGAACTACGAGCAGTACTTC. It specifies CASRGGNYEQYF.

The chain joins TRBV5-1 to TRBJ2-5; 13 bases agree with TRBD2. Germline CDR1 SGHRS, CDR2 YFSETQ. Unmatched junction bases numbered 6, after V lost 0 bases and J lost 4 bases. The CDR3 sequence is 17 residues long. CDR3: CASSLEGLAGAGETQYF. In DNA, the CDR3 is TGCGCCAGCAGCTTGGAAGGACTAGCGGGAGCAGGAGAGACCCAGTACTTC.

The CDR3 is CASGWGRAFF. The CDR3 DNA sequence: TGTGCCAGCGGATGGGGGCGGGCTTTCTTT. This chain links TRBV28 with TRBJ1-1, with D possibly being TRBD1 (6 bases). Germline CDR1 is MDHEN and CDR2 is SYDVKM. The CDR3 has 10 amino acids. The germline V and J ends were trimmed by 8 bases and 11 bases, with 12 bases remaining between them.

The chain carries TRBV6-6 and TRBJ1-5, with D unresolved. Germline V gives CDR1 MNHNY, CDR2 SVGAGI (reference sequence). The ends were cut back, 6 bases at V and 1 base at J, with 7 bases in the middle. This CDR3 has 13 residues. CDR3 nucleotides: TGTGCCAGCAGGGACTTGAGCAATCAGCCCCAGCATTTT. It is translated as CASRDLSNQPQHF.

This sequence joins TRBV6-1 and TRBJ2-7, with D possibly being TRBD2 (6 bases). CDR1 and CDR2 from the germline V gene are MNHNS and SASEGT. V was clipped by 3 bases and J by 12 bases, with 24 bases between them. The CDR3 has 15 amino acids. CDR3: CASSDIWLALLAPYF. In nucleotides, the CDR3 is TGTGCCAGCAGTGATATCTGGCTAGCGTTATTAGCTCCGTACTTC.

V and J are TRBV10-1 and TRBJ1-1; the D gene is possibly TRBD1 (6 bases). The germline V and J ends were trimmed by 2 bases and 1 base, with 8 bases remaining between them. This CDR3 region has 14 residues. Per germline, CDR1 WNHNN and CDR2 SYGVQD (reference sequence). CDR3: CASSEDRSNTEAFF. DNA for the CDR3: TGCGCCAGCAGTGAGGACAGGTCGAACACTGAAGCTTTCTTT.

This sequence joins TRBV2 and TRBJ2-3; a weak D match, TRBD1 (6 bases). V dropped 2 bases and J dropped 1 base, with 10 bases sitting between them. Germline-derived CDR1 and CDR2 are SNHLY and FYNNEI. The CDR3 is made up of 15 amino acids. CDR3 sequence reads: CASSEQGPRTDTQYF. CDR3 nucleotides: TGTGCCAGCAGTGAACAGGGGCCCCGCACAGATACGCAGTATTTT.

As regards this clone: Since no conserved phenylalanine or tryptophan closes the CDR3, a read error is the likely cause. The chain links TRBV7-9 to TRBJ1-4, with TRBD1 matching over 8 bases. V lost 5 bases to trimming and J lost 8 bases; unmatched junction nucleotides: 10. Per the germline V gene, CDR1 is SEHNR and CDR2 is FQNEAQ (reference sequence). The CDR3 contains 15 residues. The CDR3: CASSNLDRGNEKLFS. In DNA, the CDR3 is TGTGCCAGCAGCAACCTAGACAGGGGAAACGAAAAACTGTTTTCT.

This clone was detected only once. The genes are TRBV5-4 and TRBJ2-1; no reliable D call. Per germline, CDR1 SGHNT and CDR2 YYREEE (reference sequence). V gave up 3 bases and J gave up 0 bases, with 10 bases separating them. This CDR3 region has 15 residues. CDR3 sequence reads: CASSSDGLSYNEQFF. CDR3 DNA sequence: TGTGCCAGCAGCTCGGACGGTCTCTCCTACAATGAGCAGTTCTTC.

This clone was found a few times. The chain is built from TRBV15 and TRBJ1-3; 7 nucleotides match TRBD1. The V gene's germline CDR1 is LNHNV and CDR2 YYDKDF (reference sequence). Unmatched junction bases numbered 20, after V lost 5 bases and J lost 4 bases. The CDR3 runs to 19 residues. The CDR3 coding sequence is TGTGCCACCAGCGGTCCAGCGAACAGGGGCCAACGGGGAGGAAACACCATATATTTT. It specifies CATSGPANRGQRGGNTIYF.

This chain uses TRBV5-6 with TRBJ2-2, with 12 positions matching TRBD1. CDR3 length: 17 amino acids. The germline gives CDR1 SGHDT, CDR2 YYEEEE. V trimming: 4 bases; J trimming: 7 bases; junction bases outside the gene matches: 11. CDR3 amino acids: CASSPPGQGARGGELFF. The CDR3, as DNA: TGTGCCAGCAGCCCACCGGGACAGGGGGCTAGAGGCGGGGAGCTGTTTTTT. Drawing the rest from reference TRBV5-6 and TRBJ2-2, the complete variable domain is DAGVTQSPTHLIKTRGQQVTLRCSPKSGHDTVSWYQQALGQGPQFIFQYYEEEERQRGNFPDRFSGHQFPNYSSELNVNALLLGDSALYLCASSPPGQGARGGELFFGEGSRLTVL.

The chain has TRBV4-2 and TRBJ2-2; 8 bases fit TRBD1. In germline, CDR1 is LGHNA, CDR2 YNFKEQ. Germline trimming cut 4 bases from V and 0 bases from J; bases unmatched to any gene: 10. The length of the CDR3 is 18 residues. The chain's CDR3 is CASSLTGGRNSNTGELFF. The CDR3 DNA reads as TGTGCCAGCAGCCTCACAGGGGGGAGAAACTCGAACACCGGGGAGCTGTTTTTT.